This TCR beta chain was sequenced for a study of blood T cell repertoires in COVID-19 (dated by TCRdb to 2018 to 2021). Context from the whole study: Collaborator samples came from the United States, Italy and Spain and covered acute and convalescent phases of COVID-19. Where available, HLA class I and class II types were taken from metadata supplied by the sample provider and were not determined by assay-based typing. The material from the prospective study consisted of cDNA or gDNA derived from T cells, B-cell-depleted T cells, or PBMCs. The sample metadata nearly always contained a de-identified subject ID, COVID-19 status, age in years and sex. Samples were obtained from the ongoing ImmuneRACE study (first 160 participants) and from over 1,000 subjects provided by 6 global collaborators. A freely available public database, intended as a resource for researchers studying the immune response to SARS-CoV-2, is where the repertoires were released. Deeply sampled blood TCRbeta repertoires from subjects exposed to, actively infected with, or recovered from COVID-19 were included in the dataset. General conclusions and limits of the study: The quantity of clinical and demographic metadata differed by source and by participant and was supplied without curation.

In the prospective study, participants were roughly 18 to 100 years old, resided in about 25 geographic areas of the United States, and were enrolled through a virtual design. In the prospective study, participants were assigned to cohorts based on the clinical history participants reported in a screening survey and a study questionnaire. In the prospective study, whole blood, serum and a nasopharyngeal or oropharyngeal swab were collected from each participant by mobile phlebotomists. Participants in the prospective study had the option to provide additional blood draws and questionnaires over an approximately two-month period. Before DNA extraction, blood samples from the prospective study were shipped at room temperature or frozen. Concerning this clone: The clone's antigen remains unknown. No clone much larger than this one lies a single base away; base qualities are absent.

TCRbeta CDR3 regions were amplified from genomic DNA by means of the immunoSEQ Assay, a bias-controlled multiplex PCR. Per the authors' processing: The number of nucleated cells in each sample was estimated from the amplification of reference gene primers within the assay. To quantify the absolute abundance of each unique TCRbeta CDR3 rearrangement, sequence reads were collapsed and filtered. Productive Simpson clonality was computed per sample as the square root of Simpson's diversity index over productive rearrangements. TCRdb mirrors the immuneACCESS table, restricted to in-frame sequences. Some clones are absent from its copies; in checked studies, under half trace to an unresolved V gene, and the reason for the others is unknown. Clone size and V and J calls were adopted from that table, with D and trimming inferred from the DNA. This sample holds 200,000 to 250,000 clones; roughly 90% were observed only once. Around 3.8% of the sample is in the top ten clones.

The CDR3 measures 14 amino acids from cysteine to phenylalanine. The sequence is cut down to CDR3 DNA, 42 bases in frame from base 1. The CDR1 and CDR2 encoded by the germline V gene are SGDLS and YYNGEE. The junction shows trimming of 0 bases on V and 2 bases on J, plus 9 bases between the germline ends. The source is a woman between 40 and 55 years old with acute COVID-19. The specimen sequenced was PBMCs or T cells enriched from blood (not recorded which). The chain joins TRBV9 to TRBJ2-7; perhaps TRBD1 is the D gene, with 5 bases matching. Read as DNA, the sequence is TGTGCCAGCAGCGTAGGTGGGGCCCCCTACGAGCAGTACTTC. This encodes CASSVGGAPYEQYF.